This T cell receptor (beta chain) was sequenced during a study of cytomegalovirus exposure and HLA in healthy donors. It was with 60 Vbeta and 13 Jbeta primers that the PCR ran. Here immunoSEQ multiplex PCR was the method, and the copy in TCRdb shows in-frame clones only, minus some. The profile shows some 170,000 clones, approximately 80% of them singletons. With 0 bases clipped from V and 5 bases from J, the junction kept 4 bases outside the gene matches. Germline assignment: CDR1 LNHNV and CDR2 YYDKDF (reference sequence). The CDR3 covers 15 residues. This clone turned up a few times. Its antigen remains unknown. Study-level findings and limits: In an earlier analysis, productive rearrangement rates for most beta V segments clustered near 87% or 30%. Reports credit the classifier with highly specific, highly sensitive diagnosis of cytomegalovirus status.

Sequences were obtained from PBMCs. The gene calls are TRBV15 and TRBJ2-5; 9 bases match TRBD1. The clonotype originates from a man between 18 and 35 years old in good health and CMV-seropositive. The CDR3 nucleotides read TGTGCCACCAGCAGAGATGGGACAGGGCTGGAGACCCAGTACTTC. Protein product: CATSRDGTGLETQYF.